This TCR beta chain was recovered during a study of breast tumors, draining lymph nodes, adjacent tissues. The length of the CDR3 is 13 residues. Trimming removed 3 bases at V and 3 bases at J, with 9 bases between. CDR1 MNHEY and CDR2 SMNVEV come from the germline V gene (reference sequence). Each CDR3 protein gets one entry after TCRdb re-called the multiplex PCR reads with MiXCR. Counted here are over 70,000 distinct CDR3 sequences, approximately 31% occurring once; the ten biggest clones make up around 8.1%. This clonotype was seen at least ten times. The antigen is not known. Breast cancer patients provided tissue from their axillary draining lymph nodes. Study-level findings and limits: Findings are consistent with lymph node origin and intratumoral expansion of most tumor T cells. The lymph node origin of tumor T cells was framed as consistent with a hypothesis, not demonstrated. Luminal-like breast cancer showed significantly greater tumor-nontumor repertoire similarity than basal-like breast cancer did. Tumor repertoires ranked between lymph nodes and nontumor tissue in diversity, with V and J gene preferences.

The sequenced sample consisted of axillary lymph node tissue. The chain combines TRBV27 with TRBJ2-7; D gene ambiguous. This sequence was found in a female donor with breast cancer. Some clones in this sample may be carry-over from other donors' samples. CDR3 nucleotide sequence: TGTGCCAGCAGTTTTGGGAACTACTACGAGCAGTACTTC. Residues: CASSFGNYYEQYF.